These T cell receptor beta chains were read from a single sample in a study of T cells in Graves' hyperthyroidism and ophthalmopathy. TCRdb re-analysed the multiplex PCR reads in MiXCR, keeping a single row per CDR3 protein. The data contain fewer than 55,000 distinct CDR3 sequences, 54% of them singletons. Sequenced: peripheral blood or thyroid tissue (not recorded which). These receptors were obtained from a man aged 18 to 30 with Graves' hyperthyroidism. Both conserved end residues are part of each CDR3. Each record gives: V gene, J gene, D gene, clone size, CDR3 DNA, CDR3 protein. D genes are given only for firm matches. Clone size, where shown, is once, few, many, or a class for clones that have expanded.

v_call: TRBV5-4; j_call: TRBJ1-1; d_call: NA; clone_size: many; cdr3_nt: TGTGCCAGCGCTAACCGGGACACTGAAGCTTTCTTT; cdr3_aa: CASANRDTEAFF
v_call: TRBV19; j_call: TRBJ1-2; d_call: NA; clone_size: NA; cdr3_nt: TGTGCCAGTAGTCCCCAGGGTACTGGCTACACCTTC; cdr3_aa: CASSPQGTGYTF
v_call: TRBV20-1; j_call: TRBJ2-5; d_call: NA; clone_size: once; cdr3_nt: TGCAGTGCTAACTTTGCAGAGACCCAGTACTTC; cdr3_aa: CSANFAETQYF
v_call: TRBV29-1; j_call: TRBJ1-1; d_call: NA; clone_size: many; cdr3_nt: TGCAGCGTCCACAGGGACTTGTACACTGAAGCTTTCTTT; cdr3_aa: CSVHRDLYTEAFF
v_call: TRBV7-6; j_call: TRBJ2-7; d_call: TRBD2; clone_size: NA; cdr3_nt: TGTGCCAGCAGCTCGGGACTAGCGGGGGCCTACGAGCAGTACTTC; cdr3_aa: CASSSGLAGAYEQYF
v_call: TRBV7-2; j_call: TRBJ2-7; d_call: TRBD2; clone_size: NA; cdr3_nt: TGCGCCAGCAGCTTGGATAATAGCGGGAGTAGTGAGCAGTACTTC; cdr3_aa: CASSLDNSGSSEQYF
v_call: TRBV15; j_call: TRBJ1-5; d_call: TRBD1; clone_size: once; cdr3_nt: TGTGCCACGAACAGGGGTAGCAATCAGCCCCAGCATTTT; cdr3_aa: CATNRGSNQPQHF
v_call: TRBV24-1; j_call: TRBJ2-5; d_call: NA; clone_size: many; cdr3_nt: TGTGCCACCAGTGATTTGGAAACCCAGTACTTC; cdr3_aa: CATSDLETQYF
v_call: TRBV2; j_call: TRBJ1-4; d_call: NA; clone_size: NA; cdr3_nt: TGTGCCAGCAGTGGGCCTTACAATGAAAAACTGTTTTTT; cdr3_aa: CASSGPYNEKLFF
v_call: TRBV27; j_call: TRBJ1-1; d_call: TRBD1; clone_size: many; cdr3_nt: TGTGCCAGCAGTCCGGTGGGACAGTCCGCTGAAGCTTTCTTT; cdr3_aa: CASSPVGQSAEAFF
v_call: TRBV2; j_call: TRBJ2-6; d_call: NA; clone_size: NA; cdr3_nt: TGTGCCATCAGTGAAGGGGACGGAGCTGGGGCCAACGTCCTGACTTTC; cdr3_aa: CAISEGDGAGANVLTF
v_call: TRBV11-2; j_call: TRBJ2-5; d_call: NA; clone_size: NA; cdr3_nt: TGTGCCAGCAGCTTATCTTGGGGAGAGACCCAGTACTTC; cdr3_aa: CASSLSWGETQYF
v_call: TRBV20-1; j_call: TRBJ1-1; d_call: TRBD1; clone_size: NA; cdr3_nt: TGCAGTGCTAGACCCCGAGTTGGACCGGGACAGGTAGCTGAAGCTTTCTTT; cdr3_aa: CSARPRVGPGQVAEAFF
v_call: TRBV9; j_call: TRBJ2-6; d_call: NA; clone_size: many; cdr3_nt: TGTGCCAGCAGCTCCCTATCGTCTGGGGCCAACGTCCTGACTTTC; cdr3_aa: CASSSLSSGANVLTF
v_call: TRBV7-9; j_call: TRBJ2-7; d_call: TRBD2; clone_size: NA; cdr3_nt: TGTGCCAGCAGCTTGTGGGTAGCGGGGGGGGACGAGCAGTACTTC; cdr3_aa: CASSLWVAGGDEQYF
v_call: TRBV10-1; j_call: TRBJ1-6; d_call: NA; clone_size: NA; cdr3_nt: TGCGCCAGCTCCCAGGACAGTAATTCACCCCTCCACTTT; cdr3_aa: CASSQDSNSPLHF
v_call: TRBV20-1; j_call: TRBJ1-2; d_call: NA; clone_size: many; cdr3_nt: TGCAGTGCTAGCGGCACAGGGCCCCATGGCTACACCTTC; cdr3_aa: CSASGTGPHGYTF
v_call: TRBV2; j_call: TRBJ1-3; d_call: NA; clone_size: NA; cdr3_nt: TGTGCCAGCAGCATCCTTGGCTCTGGAACCACCATATATTTT; cdr3_aa: CASSILGSGTTIYF
v_call: TRBV15; j_call: TRBJ2-3; d_call: NA; clone_size: many; cdr3_nt: TGTGCCACCAGCAGGGCAGATACGCAGTATTTT; cdr3_aa: CATSRADTQYF
v_call: TRBV2; j_call: TRBJ2-2; d_call: NA; clone_size: NA; cdr3_nt: TGTGCCAGCACTAGAGAGTCATTGGCCGGGGAGCTGTTTTTT; cdr3_aa: CASTRESLAGELFF
v_call: TRBV7-9; j_call: TRBJ1-3; d_call: NA; clone_size: NA; cdr3_nt: TGTGCCAGCAGCCCAACTCAGGCGCGCTCTGGAAACACCATATATTTT; cdr3_aa: CASSPTQARSGNTIYF
v_call: TRBV10-2; j_call: TRBJ2-2; d_call: TRBD2; clone_size: NA; cdr3_nt: TGCGCCACCAATTCGCGGGGGGCCACCGGGGAGCTGTTTTTT; cdr3_aa: CATNSRGATGELFF
v_call: TRBV28; j_call: TRBJ2-2; d_call: TRBD2; clone_size: NA; cdr3_nt: TGTGCCAGCAGTTTATGCCGCAGGTCTTGGCGGGAGGGCCCCGTCGGGGAGCTGTTTTTT; cdr3_aa: CASSLCRRSWREGPVGELFF
v_call: TRBV19; j_call: TRBJ1-5; d_call: TRBD1; clone_size: many; cdr3_nt: TGTGCCAGTAGTACAACAGGGGGCAATCAGCCCCAGCATTTT; cdr3_aa: CASSTTGGNQPQHF
v_call: TRBV2; j_call: TRBJ1-3; d_call: NA; clone_size: NA; cdr3_nt: TGTGCCAGCAGTTTTTATGGGGGGGGGCAGTCTGGAAACACCATATATTTT; cdr3_aa: CASSFYGGGQSGNTIYF
v_call: TRBV15; j_call: TRBJ2-7; d_call: NA; clone_size: NA; cdr3_nt: TGTGCCACCAGCAGTGATGAAGACAGCTCCTACGAGCAGTACTTC; cdr3_aa: CATSSDEDSSYEQYF
v_call: TRBV10-3; j_call: TRBJ2-3; d_call: NA; clone_size: many; cdr3_nt: TGTGCCATCAGTCCAATAGCGGCTAGAACCACAGATACGCAGTATTTT; cdr3_aa: CAISPIAARTTDTQYF
v_call: TRBV7-2; j_call: TRBJ1-3; d_call: TRBD1; clone_size: NA; cdr3_nt: TGTGCCAGCAGTCAAACAGGGGGCATATATTTT; cdr3_aa: CASSQTGGIYF
v_call: TRBV29-1; j_call: TRBJ1-2; d_call: NA; clone_size: NA; cdr3_nt: TGCAGCGTTGAAGTGTCGGGGATAGATCACTATGGCTACACCTTC; cdr3_aa: CSVEVSGIDHYGYTF
v_call: TRBV5-1; j_call: TRBJ1-2; d_call: TRBD1; clone_size: NA; cdr3_nt: TGCGCCAGCAGGTTCACAGGGGCCGGTGATGGCTACACCTTC; cdr3_aa: CASRFTGAGDGYTF
v_call: TRBV7-9; j_call: TRBJ2-7; d_call: TRBD1; clone_size: NA; cdr3_nt: TGTGCCAGCAGCCGCGGGACAGGGACCTACGAGCAGTACTTC; cdr3_aa: CASSRGTGTYEQYF
v_call: TRBV20-1; j_call: TRBJ1-6; d_call: NA; clone_size: NA; cdr3_nt: TGCAGTGCTAAGTGGGGGGGCAATAATTCACCCCTCCACTTT; cdr3_aa: CSAKWGGNNSPLHF
v_call: TRBV4-1; j_call: TRBJ1-2; d_call: TRBD1; clone_size: many; cdr3_nt: TGCGCCAGCAGCCACCCACTGACAGGGCTCTATGGCTACACCTTC; cdr3_aa: CASSHPLTGLYGYTF
v_call: TRBV24-1; j_call: TRBJ1-1; d_call: NA; clone_size: few; cdr3_nt: TGTGCCACCAGTGATTTCCGGGGTGACGCTTTCTTT; cdr3_aa: CATSDFRGDAFF
v_call: TRBV29-1; j_call: TRBJ1-1; d_call: NA; clone_size: NA; cdr3_nt: TGCAACGATAACACTGAAGCTTTCTTT; cdr3_aa: CNDNTEAFF
v_call: TRBV15; j_call: TRBJ1-1; d_call: NA; clone_size: few; cdr3_nt: TGTGCCACCAGCAGCCCCGTCTGGGTGGGGACTGAAGCTTTCTTT; cdr3_aa: CATSSPVWVGTEAFF
v_call: TRBV7-8; j_call: TRBJ2-7; d_call: NA; clone_size: few; cdr3_nt: TGTGCCAGCAGCTTATTATCGGGGGAGGCCGCCCGGGAGCAGTACTTC; cdr3_aa: CASSLLSGEAAREQYF
v_call: TRBV20-1; j_call: TRBJ2-5; d_call: TRBD2; clone_size: NA; cdr3_nt: TGCAGTGCTGGAACTAGCGGGGTACAAGAGACCCAGTACTTC; cdr3_aa: CSAGTSGVQETQYF
v_call: TRBV29-1; j_call: TRBJ2-5; d_call: TRBD2; clone_size: once; cdr3_nt: TGCAGCGTTGATGAAACTAGCGGGGGGCTACAAGAGACCCAGTACTTC; cdr3_aa: CSVDETSGGLQETQYF
v_call: TRBV14; j_call: TRBJ1-1; d_call: TRBD1; clone_size: many; cdr3_nt: TGTGCCAGCAGCCAGCTGACCGGGACAGGGTCCCTTGTGGACACTGAAGCTTTCTTT; cdr3_aa: CASSQLTGTGSLVDTEAFF
v_call: TRBV2; j_call: TRBJ2-5; d_call: NA; clone_size: NA; cdr3_nt: TGTGCCACCACGGGGACCTCCCAAGAGACCCAGTACTTC; cdr3_aa: CATTGTSQETQYF